This note documents a single TCR beta chain sequence. The antigen remains undetermined. In TCRdb, the 5' RACE reads were re-called with MiXCR into one record per CDR3 protein. This table holds just over 350,000 distinct CDR3 sequences, 14% found once. In germline, CDR1 is SGHRS, CDR2 YFSETQ. Trimming removed 0 bases at V and 4 bases at J, with 13 bases between. CDR3 size: 15 residues. The record originates from a study of T-cell memory formation after mild COVID-19. Study information: TCR clustering was largely donor specific. Study conclusions and caveats: CD4+ clones that contracted lay mainly in CM and EM; CD8+ ones lay in EMRA. Second-wave clones that peaked on day 37 lacked confirmed SARS-CoV-2 specificity. Some SARS-CoV-2-responding clones were already detected in memory before infection.

The sequence was obtained from a man between 18 and 35 years old who had mild COVID-19 (a few samples of this study predate the infection). Cell type and time point are not known. The specimen sequenced was PBMCs or a T cell subset sorted from them (not recorded which). This rearrangement joins TRBV5-1 to TRBJ1-2; D not certain. DNA for the CDR3: TGCGCCAGCAGCTTGGGGGCCGGTCGTGCCTATGGCTACACCTTC. Its protein product is CASSLGAGRAYGYTF.